Here is one T cell receptor (beta chain) with its context. Its matching antigen is unknown. A sample-barcoded 5' primer and a J-beta primer mix were used in a second PCR of roughly 6 to 11 cycles. Every molecule of cDNA carried a tag from a template-switch adaptor with 12 random nucleotides. MiXCR, applied by TCRdb to the 5' RACE reads, yields one record per CDR3 protein. The sample consists of roughly 800,000 distinct CDR3 sequences, 35% to 40% of them appearing once. These data belong to a study of blood T cells in healthy people across ages. Study-level findings and limits: Per million T cells, the diversity of TCR beta decreased roughly linearly as age advanced.

V was clipped by 8 bases and J by 0 bases; unmatched bases: 0. The germline gives CDR1 SGHTA, CDR2 FQGNSA. CDR3 length equals 12 residues. Material for sequencing was blood. This receptor was identified in a man younger than 35 in good health. The chain recombines TRBV7-2 with TRBJ1-2, with TRBD1 identical over 7 bases. CDR3 nucleotides: TGTGCCAGCGGGACAGCTAACTATGGCTACACCTTC. This gives the protein CASGTANYGYTF.